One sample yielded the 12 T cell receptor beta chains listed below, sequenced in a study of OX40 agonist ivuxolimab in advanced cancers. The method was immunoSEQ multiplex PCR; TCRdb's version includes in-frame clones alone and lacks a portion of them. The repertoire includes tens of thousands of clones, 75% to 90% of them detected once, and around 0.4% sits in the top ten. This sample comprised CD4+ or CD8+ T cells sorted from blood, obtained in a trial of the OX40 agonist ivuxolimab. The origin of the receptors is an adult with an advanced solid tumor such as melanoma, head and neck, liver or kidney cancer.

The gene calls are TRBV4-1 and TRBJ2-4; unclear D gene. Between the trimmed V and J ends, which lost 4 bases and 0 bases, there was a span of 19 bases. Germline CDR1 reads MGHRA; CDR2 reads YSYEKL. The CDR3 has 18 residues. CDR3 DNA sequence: TGCGCCAGCAGCCCCCCTCGTTCGTCGGAGCTAGCCAAAAACATTCAGTACTTC. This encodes CASSPPRSSELAKNIQYF.

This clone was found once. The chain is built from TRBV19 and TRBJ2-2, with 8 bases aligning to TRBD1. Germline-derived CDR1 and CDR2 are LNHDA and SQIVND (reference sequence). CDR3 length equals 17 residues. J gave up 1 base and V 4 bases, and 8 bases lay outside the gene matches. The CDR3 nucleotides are TGTGCCAGTAGTAACCTTCAGGGGGCGGGGAACACCGGGGAGCTGTTTTTT. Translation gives CASSNLQGAGNTGELFF.

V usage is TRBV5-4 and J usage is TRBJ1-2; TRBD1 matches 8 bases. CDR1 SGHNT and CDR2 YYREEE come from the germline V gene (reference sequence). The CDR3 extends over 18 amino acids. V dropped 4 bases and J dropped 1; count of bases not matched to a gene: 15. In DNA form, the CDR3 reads TGTGCCAGCAGCCTCCCGGGACAGGAGGTGCTCCTTAACTATGGCTACACCTTC. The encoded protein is CASSLPGQEVLLNYGYTF.

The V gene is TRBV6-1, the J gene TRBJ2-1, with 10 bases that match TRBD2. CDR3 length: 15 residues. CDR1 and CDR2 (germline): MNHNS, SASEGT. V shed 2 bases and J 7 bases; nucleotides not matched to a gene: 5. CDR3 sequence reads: CASSESASGRNEQFF. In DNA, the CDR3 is TGTGCCAGCAGTGAATCTGCTAGCGGGAGAAATGAGCAGTTCTTC.

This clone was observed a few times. CDR3 coding DNA: TGTGCCATCAGTGAGTTAACCTACGAGCAGTACTTC. Protein product: CAISELTYEQYF. This chain links TRBV10-3 with TRBJ2-7; no clear D. Germline CDR1 reads ENHRY; CDR2 reads SYGVKD. The CDR3 contains 12 residues. V was shortened by 1 base and J by 2 bases, with 3 bases between the two germline ends.

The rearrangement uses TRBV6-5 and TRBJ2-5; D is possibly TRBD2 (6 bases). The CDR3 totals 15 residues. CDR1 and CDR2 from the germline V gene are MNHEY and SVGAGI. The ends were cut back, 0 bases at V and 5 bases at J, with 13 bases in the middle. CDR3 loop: CASSYSIAAEETQYF. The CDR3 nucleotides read TGTGCCAGCAGTTACTCAATAGCGGCCGAGGAGACCCAGTACTTC.

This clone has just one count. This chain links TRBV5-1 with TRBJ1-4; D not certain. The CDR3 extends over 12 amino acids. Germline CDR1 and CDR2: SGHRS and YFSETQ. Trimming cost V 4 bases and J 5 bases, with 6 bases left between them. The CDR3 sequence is CASSPNNEKLFF. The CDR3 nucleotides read TGCGCCAGCAGCCCCAACAATGAAAAACTGTTTTTT. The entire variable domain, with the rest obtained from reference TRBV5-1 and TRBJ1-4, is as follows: KAGVTQTPRYLIKTRGQQVTLSCSPISGHRSVSWYQQTPGQGLQFLFEYFSETQRNKGNFPGRFSGRQFSNSRSEMNVSTLELGDSALYLCASSPNNEKLFFGSGTQLSVL.

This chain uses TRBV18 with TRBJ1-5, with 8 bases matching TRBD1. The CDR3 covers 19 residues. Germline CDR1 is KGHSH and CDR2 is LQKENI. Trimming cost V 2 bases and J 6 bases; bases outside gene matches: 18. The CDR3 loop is CASSPSGQGLFTGGQPQHF. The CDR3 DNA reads TGTGCCAGCTCACCATCAGGACAGGGTTTGTTTACAGGTGGTCAGCCCCAGCATTTT.

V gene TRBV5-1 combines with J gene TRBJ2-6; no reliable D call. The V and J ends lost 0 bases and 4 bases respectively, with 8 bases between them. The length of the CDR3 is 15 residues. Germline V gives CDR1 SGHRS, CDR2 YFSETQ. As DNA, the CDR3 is TGCGCCAGCAGCTTGGCCGATGGGGGGGCCAACGTCCTGACTTTC. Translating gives CASSLADGGANVLTF.

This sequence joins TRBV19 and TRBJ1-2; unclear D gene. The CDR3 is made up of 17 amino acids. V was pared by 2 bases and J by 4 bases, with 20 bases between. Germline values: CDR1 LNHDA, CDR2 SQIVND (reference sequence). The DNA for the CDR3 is TGTGCCAGTAGTATATCCCCAGGTTCTTCTTTTGGCTATGGCTACACCTTC. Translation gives CASSISPGSSFGYGYTF.

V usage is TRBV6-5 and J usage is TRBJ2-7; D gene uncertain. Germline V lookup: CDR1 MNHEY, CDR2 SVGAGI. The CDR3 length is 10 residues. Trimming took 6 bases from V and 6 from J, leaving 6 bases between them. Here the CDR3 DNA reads TGTGCCAGCAGCCGGTTCGAGCAGTACTTC. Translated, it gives CASSRFEQYF.

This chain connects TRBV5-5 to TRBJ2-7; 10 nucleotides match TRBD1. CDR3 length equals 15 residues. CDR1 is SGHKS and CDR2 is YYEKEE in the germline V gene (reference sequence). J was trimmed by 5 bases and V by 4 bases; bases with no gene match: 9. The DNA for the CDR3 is TGTGCCAGCAGCACCAGGGGACAGGGGCCCCACGAGCAGTACTTC. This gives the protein CASSTRGQGPHEQYF.